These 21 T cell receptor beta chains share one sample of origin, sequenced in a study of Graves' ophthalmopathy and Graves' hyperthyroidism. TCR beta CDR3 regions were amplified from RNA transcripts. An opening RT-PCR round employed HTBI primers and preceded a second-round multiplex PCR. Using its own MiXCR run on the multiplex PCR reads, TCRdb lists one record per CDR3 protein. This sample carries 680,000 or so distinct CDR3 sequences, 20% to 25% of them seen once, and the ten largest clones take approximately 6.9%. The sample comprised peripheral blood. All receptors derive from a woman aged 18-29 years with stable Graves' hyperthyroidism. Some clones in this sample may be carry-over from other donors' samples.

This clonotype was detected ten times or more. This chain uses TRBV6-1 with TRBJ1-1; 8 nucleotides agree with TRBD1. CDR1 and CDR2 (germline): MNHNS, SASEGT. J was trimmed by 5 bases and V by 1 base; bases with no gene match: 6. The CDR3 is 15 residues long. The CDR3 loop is CASSEVPQGGTEAFF. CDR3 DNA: TGTGCCAGCAGTGAAGTTCCACAGGGGGGAACTGAAGCTTTCTTT.

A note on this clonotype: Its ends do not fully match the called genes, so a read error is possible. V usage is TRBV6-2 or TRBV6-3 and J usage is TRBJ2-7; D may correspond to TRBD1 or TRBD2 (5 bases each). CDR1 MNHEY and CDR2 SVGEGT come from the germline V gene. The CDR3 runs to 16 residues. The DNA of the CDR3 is TGTGCCAGCAGTTACTCGACCCCCGGGGACGCCTACGATCAGTACTTC. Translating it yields CASSYSTPGDAYDQYF.

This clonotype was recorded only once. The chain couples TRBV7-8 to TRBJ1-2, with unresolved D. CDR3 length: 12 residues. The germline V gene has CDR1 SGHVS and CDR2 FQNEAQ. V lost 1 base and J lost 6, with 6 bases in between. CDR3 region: CASSLGMDGYTF. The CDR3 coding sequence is TGTGCCAGCAGCTTAGGTATGGATGGCTACACCTTC.

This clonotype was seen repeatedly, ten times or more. This CDR3 is CASSFSYTNTEAFF. DNA for the CDR3: TGTGCCAGCAGTTTCTCCTACACGAACACTGAAGCTTTCTTT. The chain employs TRBV28 and TRBJ1-1; no clear D. V lost 3 bases and J 1 base, leaving 9 bases between the germline ends. The germline V gene encodes CDR1 MDHEN and CDR2 SYDVKM. There are 14 residues in the CDR3.

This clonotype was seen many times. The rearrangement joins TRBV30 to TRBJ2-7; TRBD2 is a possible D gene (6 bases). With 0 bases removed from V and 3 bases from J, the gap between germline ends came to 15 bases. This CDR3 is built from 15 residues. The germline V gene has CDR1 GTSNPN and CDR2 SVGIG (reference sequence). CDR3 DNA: TGTGCCTGGAGTGTACGTACTAGCTCTAGCTACGAGCAGTACTTC. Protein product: CAWSVRTSSSYEQYF.

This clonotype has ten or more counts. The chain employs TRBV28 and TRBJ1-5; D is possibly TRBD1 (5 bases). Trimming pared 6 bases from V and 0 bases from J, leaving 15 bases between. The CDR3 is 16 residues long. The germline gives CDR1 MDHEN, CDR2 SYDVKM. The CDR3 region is CASSLNQGYSNQPQHF. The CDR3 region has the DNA TGTGCCAGCAGCTTAAACCAGGGTTATAGCAATCAGCCCCAGCATTTT.

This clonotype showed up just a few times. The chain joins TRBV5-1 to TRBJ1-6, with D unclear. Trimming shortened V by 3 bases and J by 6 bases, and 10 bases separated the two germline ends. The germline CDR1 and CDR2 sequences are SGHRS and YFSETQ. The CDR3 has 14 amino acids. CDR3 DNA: TGCGCCAGCAGCTCTACAGAGTTTAATTCACCCCTCCACTTT. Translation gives CASSSTEFNSPLHF.

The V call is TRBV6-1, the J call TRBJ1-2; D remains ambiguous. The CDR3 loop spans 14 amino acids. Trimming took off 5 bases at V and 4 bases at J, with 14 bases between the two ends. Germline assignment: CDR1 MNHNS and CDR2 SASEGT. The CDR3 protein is CASSRTAAIYGYTF. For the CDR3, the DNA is TGTGCCAGCAGTCGGACGGCTGCAATCTATGGCTACACCTTC.

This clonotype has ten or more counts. CDR3 residues: CAWSYRGLYGYTF. CDR3 coding DNA: TGTGCCTGGAGTTATAGGGGGCTGTATGGCTACACCTTC. The chain couples TRBV30 to TRBJ1-2, with 7 nucleotides matching TRBD1. J gave up 5 bases and V 2 bases, and 5 bases lay outside the gene matches. Germline assignment: CDR1 GTSNPN and CDR2 SVGIG (reference sequence). The CDR3 runs 13 residues.

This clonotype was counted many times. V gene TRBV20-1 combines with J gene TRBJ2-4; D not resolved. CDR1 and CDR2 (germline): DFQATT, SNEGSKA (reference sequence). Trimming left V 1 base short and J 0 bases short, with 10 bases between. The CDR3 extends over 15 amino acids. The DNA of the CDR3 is TGCAGTGCTAGAGGAACGCATGAAGCCAAAAACATTCAGTACTTC. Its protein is CSARGTHEAKNIQYF.

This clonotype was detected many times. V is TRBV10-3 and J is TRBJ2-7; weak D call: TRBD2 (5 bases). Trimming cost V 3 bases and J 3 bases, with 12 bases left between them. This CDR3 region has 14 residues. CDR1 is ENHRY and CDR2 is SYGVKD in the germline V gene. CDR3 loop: CAISDPLEGYEQYF. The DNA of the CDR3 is TGTGCCATCAGTGATCCGTTAGAGGGCTACGAGCAGTACTTC.

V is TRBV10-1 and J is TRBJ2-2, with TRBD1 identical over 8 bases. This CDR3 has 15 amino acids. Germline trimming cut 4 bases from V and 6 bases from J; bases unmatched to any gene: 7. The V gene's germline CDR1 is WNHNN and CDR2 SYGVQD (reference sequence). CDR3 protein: CASSAAAGGPGELFF. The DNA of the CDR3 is TGCGCCAGCAGTGCGGCCGCAGGGGGCCCCGGGGAGCTGTTTTTT.

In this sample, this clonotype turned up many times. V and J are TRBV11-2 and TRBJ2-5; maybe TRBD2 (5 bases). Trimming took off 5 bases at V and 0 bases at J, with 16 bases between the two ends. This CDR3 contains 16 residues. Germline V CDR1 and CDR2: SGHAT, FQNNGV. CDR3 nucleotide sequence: TGTGCCAGCAGCCCCCAGTGGCGGGCCGACCAAGAGACCCAGTACTTC. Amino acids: CASSPQWRADQETQYF. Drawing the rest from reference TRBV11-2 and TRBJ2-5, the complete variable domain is EAGVAQSPRYKIIEKRQSVAFWCNPISGHATLYWYQQILGQGPKLLIQFQNNGVVDDSQLPKDRFSAERLKGVDSTLKIQPAKLEDSAVYLCASSPQWRADQETQYFGPGTRLLVL.

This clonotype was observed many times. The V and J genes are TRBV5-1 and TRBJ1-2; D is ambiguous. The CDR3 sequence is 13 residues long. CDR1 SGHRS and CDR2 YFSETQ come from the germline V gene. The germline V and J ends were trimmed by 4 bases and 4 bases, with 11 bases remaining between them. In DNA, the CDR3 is TGCGCCAGCAGCCGGGATGTGAGCTATGGCTACACCTTC. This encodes CASSRDVSYGYTF.

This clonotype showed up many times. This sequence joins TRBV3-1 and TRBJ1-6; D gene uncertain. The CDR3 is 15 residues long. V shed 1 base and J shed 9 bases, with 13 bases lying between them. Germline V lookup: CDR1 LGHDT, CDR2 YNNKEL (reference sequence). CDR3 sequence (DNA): TGTGCCAGCAGCCAAGGGTACGGAGGCGGTTCACCCCTCCACTTT. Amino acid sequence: CASSQGYGGGSPLHF. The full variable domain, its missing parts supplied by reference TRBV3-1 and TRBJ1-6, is DTAVSQTPKYLVTQMGNDKSIKCEQNLGHDTMYWYKQDSKKFLKIMFSYNNKELIINETVPNRFSPKSPDKAHLNLHINSLELGDSAVYFCASSQGYGGGSPLHFGNGTRLTVT.

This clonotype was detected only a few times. CDR3 amino acids: CATSRVVEVDTQYF. In DNA, the CDR3 is TGTGCCACCAGCAGAGTTGTGGAGGTAGATACGCAGTATTTT. V and J are TRBV15 and TRBJ2-3, with D maybe TRBD2 (5 bases). Trimming cost V 1 base and J 5 bases, with 10 bases left between them. This CDR3 is built from 14 residues. CDR1 is LNHNV and CDR2 is YYDKDF in the germline V gene (reference sequence).

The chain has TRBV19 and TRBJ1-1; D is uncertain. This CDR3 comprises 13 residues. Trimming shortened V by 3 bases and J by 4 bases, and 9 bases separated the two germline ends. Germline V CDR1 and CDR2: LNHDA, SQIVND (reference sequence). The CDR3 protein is CASSMSSPTEAFF. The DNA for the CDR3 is TGTGCCAGTAGTATGTCCAGCCCCACTGAAGCTTTCTTT.

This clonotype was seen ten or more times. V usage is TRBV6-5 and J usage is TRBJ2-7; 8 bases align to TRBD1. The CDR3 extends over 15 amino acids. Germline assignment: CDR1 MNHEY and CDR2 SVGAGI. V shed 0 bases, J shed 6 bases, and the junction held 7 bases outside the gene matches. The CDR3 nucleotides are TGTGCCAGCAGTTACTCCGCAGGGGGCAGGTCCGAGCAGTACTTC. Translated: CASSYSAGGRSEQYF.

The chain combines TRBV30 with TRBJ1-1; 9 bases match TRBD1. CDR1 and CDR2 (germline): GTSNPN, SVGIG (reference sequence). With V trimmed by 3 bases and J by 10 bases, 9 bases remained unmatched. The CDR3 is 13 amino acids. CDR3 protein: CAWSIQGARGAFF. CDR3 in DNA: TGTGCCTGGAGCATACAGGGGGCGAGAGGAGCTTTCTTT.

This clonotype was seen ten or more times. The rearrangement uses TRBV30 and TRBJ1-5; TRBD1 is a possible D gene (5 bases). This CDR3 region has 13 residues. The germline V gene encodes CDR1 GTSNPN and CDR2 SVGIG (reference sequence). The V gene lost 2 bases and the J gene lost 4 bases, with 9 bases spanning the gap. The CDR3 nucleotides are TGTGCCTGGAGTATGGGGGGAAATCAGCCCCAGCATTTT. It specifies CAWSMGGNQPQHF.

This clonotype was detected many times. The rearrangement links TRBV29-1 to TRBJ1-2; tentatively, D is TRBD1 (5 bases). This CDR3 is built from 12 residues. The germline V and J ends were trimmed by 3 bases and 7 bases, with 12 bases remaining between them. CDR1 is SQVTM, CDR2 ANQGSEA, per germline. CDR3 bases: TGCAGCGTTGAGGGGCAGGGAGGTGGCTACACCTTC. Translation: CSVEGQGGGYTF.